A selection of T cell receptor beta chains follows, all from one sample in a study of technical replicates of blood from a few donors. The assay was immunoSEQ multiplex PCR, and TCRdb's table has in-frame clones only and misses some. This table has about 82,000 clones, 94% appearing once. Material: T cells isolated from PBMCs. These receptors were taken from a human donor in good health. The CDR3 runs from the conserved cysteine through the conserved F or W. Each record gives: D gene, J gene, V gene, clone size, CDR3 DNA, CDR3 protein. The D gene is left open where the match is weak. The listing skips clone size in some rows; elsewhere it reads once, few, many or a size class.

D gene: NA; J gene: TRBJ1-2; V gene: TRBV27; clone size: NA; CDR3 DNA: TGTGCCAGCAGTTTGAGTCAAGGAGGTGGCTACACCTTC; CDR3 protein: CASSLSQGGGYTF
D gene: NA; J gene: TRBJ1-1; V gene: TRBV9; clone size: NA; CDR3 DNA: TGTGCCAGCAGCGAAGAGGGGAGGGCTTACACTGAAGCTTTCTTT; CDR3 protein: CASSEEGRAYTEAFF
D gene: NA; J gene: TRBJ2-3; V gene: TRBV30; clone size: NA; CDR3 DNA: TGTGCCTGGAGTTACGGAGATACGCAGTATTTT; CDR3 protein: CAWSYGDTQYF
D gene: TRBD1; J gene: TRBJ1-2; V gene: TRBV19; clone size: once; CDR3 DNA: TGTGCCAGTAGCCGACAGGGAGACTATGGCTACACCTTC; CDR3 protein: CASSRQGDYGYTF
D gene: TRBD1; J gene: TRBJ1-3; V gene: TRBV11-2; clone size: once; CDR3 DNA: TGTGCCAGCAGCCCCGACAGGGTCGGAAACACCATATATTTT; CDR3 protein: CASSPDRVGNTIYF
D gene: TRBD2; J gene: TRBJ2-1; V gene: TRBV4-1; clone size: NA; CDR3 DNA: TGCGCCAGCAGCCATATAGGACTAGCGACAAATGAGCAGTTCTTC; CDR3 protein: CASSHIGLATNEQFF
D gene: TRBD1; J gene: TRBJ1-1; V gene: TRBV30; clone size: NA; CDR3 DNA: TGTGCCTGGAACAGGGGAATTGAAGCTTTCTTT; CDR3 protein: CAWNRGIEAFF
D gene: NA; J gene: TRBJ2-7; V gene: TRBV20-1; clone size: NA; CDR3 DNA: TGCAGTGCCAGAGAGGGGGGGCAGTACTTC; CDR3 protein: CSAREGGQYF
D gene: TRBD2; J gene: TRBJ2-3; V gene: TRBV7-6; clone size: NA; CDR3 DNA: TGTGCCAGCAGCCAACTAGGCTCTTTCTCAGCGGGAGGGGCAGATACGCAGTATTTT; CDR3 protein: CASSQLGSFSAGGADTQYF
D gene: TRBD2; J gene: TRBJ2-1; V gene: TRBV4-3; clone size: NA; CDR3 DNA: TGCGCCAGCAGCCAAGATCTCCTAGCGGGATCGGGGGAGCAGTTCTTC; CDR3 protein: CASSQDLLAGSGEQFF
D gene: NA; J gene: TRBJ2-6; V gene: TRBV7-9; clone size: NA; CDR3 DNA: TGTGCCAGCAGCCCCACCGGATGGGGGGACGGCGGGGCCAACGTCCTGACTTTC; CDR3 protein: CASSPTGWGDGGANVLTF
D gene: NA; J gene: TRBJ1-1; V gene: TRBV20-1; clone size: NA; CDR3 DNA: TGCAGTGCTAGCGAGGTCCTTGAAGCTTTCTTT; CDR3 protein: CSASEVLEAFF
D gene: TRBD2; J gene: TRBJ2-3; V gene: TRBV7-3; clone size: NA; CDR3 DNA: TGTGCCAGCACAACATCTAGCGGAGATACGCAGTATTTT; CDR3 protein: CASTTSSGDTQYF
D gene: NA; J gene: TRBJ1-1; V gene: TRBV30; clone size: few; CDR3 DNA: TGTGCCTGGAGTGTGGGCAGCACTAGAGCTTTCTTT; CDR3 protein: CAWSVGSTRAFF
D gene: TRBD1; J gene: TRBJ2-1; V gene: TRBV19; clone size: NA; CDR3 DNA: TGTGCCACTGCTCTGGACAGGGAGCCGTACAATGAGCAGTTCTTC; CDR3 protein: CATALDREPYNEQFF
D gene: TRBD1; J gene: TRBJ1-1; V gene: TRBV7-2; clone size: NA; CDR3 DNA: TGTGCCACCAGAGACCCGGGACAGACTCAAACTGAAGCTTTCTTT; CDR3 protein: CATRDPGQTQTEAFF
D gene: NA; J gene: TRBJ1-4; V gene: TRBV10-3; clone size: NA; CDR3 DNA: TGTGCCATCAGTGTAACTGGGGCCATCGATGAAAAACTGTTTTTT; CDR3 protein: CAISVTGAIDEKLFF
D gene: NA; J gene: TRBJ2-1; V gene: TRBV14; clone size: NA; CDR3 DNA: TGTGCCAGCAGCCAAGGGCGGGTACAGCAGTTCTTC; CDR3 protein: CASSQGRVQQFF
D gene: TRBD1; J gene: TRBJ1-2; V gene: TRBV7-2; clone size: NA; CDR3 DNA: TGTGCCAGCAGCCCTAAGTGGGACAGGATGGGTGGGGGCTACACCTTC; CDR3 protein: CASSPKWDRMGGGYTF
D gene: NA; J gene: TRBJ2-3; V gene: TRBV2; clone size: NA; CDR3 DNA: TGTGCCAGCAGTTCCCAGGGATCCATCAGCACAGATACGCAGTATTTT; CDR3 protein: CASSSQGSISTDTQYF
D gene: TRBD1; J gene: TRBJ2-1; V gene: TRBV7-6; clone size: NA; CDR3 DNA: TGTGCCAGCAGCTTAGGTTCCGGGACAGGGCATAATGAGCAGTTCTTC; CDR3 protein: CASSLGSGTGHNEQFF
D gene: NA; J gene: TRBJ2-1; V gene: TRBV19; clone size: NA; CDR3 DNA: TGTGCCAGTAGTATAGCTCCGGTCCCCTACAATGAGCAGTTCTTC; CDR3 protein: CASSIAPVPYNEQFF
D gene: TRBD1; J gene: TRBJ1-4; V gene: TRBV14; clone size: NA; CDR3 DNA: TGTGCCAGCAGCCAAGGGCAACAGGGGGCTAAAAAACTGTTTTTT; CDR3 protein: CASSQGQQGAKKLFF
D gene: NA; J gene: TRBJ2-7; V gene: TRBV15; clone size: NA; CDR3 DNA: TGTGCCACCAGCAGAGATCCGGGGGACGAGCAGTACTTC; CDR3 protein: CATSRDPGDEQYF
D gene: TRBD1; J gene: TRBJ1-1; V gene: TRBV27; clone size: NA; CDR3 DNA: TGTGCCAGCAGTGCCGGGACAGGGCGCCCAGCTTTCTTT; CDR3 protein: CASSAGTGRPAFF
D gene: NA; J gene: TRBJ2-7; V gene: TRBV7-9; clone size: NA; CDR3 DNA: TGTGCCAGCAGCCAGCGACAGGGAGGCTACGAGCAGTACTTC; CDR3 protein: CASSQRQGGYEQYF
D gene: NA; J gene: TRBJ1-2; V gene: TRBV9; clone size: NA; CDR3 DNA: TGTGCCAGCGGTCACTCAACGGGGGAAGTATGGGGCTACACCTTC; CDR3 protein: CASGHSTGEVWGYTF
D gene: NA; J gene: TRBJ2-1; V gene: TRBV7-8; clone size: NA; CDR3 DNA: TGTGCCAGCAGCCGCACCCAGCGGGTCTCCTACAATGAGCAGTTCTTC; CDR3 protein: CASSRTQRVSYNEQFF
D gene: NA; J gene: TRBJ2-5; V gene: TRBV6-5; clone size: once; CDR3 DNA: TGTGCCAGCAGTTACGGGCAGCAAGAGACCCAGTACTTC; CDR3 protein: CASSYGQQETQYF
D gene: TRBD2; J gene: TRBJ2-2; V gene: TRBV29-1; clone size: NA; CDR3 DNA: TGCAGCGTTGGGGGGGGGACCGGGGAGCTGTTTTTT; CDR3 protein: CSVGGGTGELFF
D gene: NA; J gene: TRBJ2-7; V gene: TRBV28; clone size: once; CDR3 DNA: TGTGCCAGCACAGGGCGGATTCAATTCGAGCAGTACTTC; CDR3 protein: CASTGRIQFEQYF
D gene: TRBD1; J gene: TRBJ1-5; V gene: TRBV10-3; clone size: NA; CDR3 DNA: TGTGCCATCAGTTTACAGGGGGAACAGCCCCAGCATTTT; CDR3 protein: CAISLQGEQPQHF
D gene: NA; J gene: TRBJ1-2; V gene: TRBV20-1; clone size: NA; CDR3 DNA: TGCAGTGGCCGCCCAGGGTATGGCTACACCTTC; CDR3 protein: CSGRPGYGYTF
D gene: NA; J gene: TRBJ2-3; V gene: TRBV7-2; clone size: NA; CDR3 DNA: TGTGCCAGCAGCTTGAGGACGGAGGACCCCAGCACAGATACGCAGTATTTT; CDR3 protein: CASSLRTEDPSTDTQYF
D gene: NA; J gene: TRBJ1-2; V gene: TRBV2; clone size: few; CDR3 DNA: TGTGCCGACGAGGAGATGGAGGGCTACACCTTC; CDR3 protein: CADEEMEGYTF
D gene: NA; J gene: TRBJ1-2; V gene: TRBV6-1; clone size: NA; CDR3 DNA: TGTGCCAGCCTTTCGTATGGCTACACCTTC; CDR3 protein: CASLSYGYTF
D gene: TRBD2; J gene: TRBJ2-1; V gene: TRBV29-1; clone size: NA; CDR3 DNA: TGCAGCGTGTCAGCGGGAACCACCTACAATGAGCAGTTCTTC; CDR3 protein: CSVSAGTTYNEQFF
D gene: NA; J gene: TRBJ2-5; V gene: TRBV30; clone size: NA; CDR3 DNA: TGTGCCTGGGGGGGCGGGAGAGGTCTGGAGACCCAGTACTTC; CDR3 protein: CAWGGGRGLETQYF
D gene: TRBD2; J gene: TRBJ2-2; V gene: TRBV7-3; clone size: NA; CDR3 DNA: TGTGCCAGCAGCCCGTCTTCCGGGACTAGCGTTACCGGGGAGCTGTTTTTT; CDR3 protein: CASSPSSGTSVTGELFF
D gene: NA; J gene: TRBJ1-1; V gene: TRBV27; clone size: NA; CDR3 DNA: TGTGCCAGCAGTCGGACGTCTCAGGGTTGGACTGAAGCTTTCTTT; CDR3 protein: CASSRTSQGWTEAFF